This T cell receptor beta chain comes out of a study of T-cell memory formation after mild COVID-19. Background on the study: The TCR clusters were mostly specific to one donor.

The TCR alpha and TCR beta cDNA libraries, bearing sample barcodes and UMIs, were generated by 5'RACE using constant-segment primers. TCRdb independently ran MiXCR on the 5' RACE reads; one entry per CDR3 protein. The repertoire holds under 150,000 distinct CDR3 sequences, with roughly 20% as singletons. The V gene's germline CDR1 is SGHTA and CDR2 FQGNSA. The CDR3 loop spans 15 amino acids. The V segment lost 6 bases and the J segment 5 bases; nucleotides outside the gene matches: 8. This clonotype occurred a few times. What it binds is not known. Study-wide points: Among contracting clones, CD4+ were mainly CM/EM and CD8+ enriched in EMRA. Pre-infection memory showed some responding clones, and this suggested that cross-reactive memory joined.

The TCR was taken from a young man who had mild COVID-19 (a few samples of this study predate the infection). Cell type and time point are not known. Sequencing input: PBMCs or a T cell subset sorted from them (not recorded which). The J gene is TRBJ2-5, the V gene TRBV7-2; 11 bases line up with TRBD2. DNA of the CDR3: TGTGCCAGCAGTCTTAAGACTAGCGGGGCGGAGACCCAGTACTTC. It codes for CASSLKTSGAETQYF.